Each of the 29 T cell receptor beta chains below was sequenced from the same sample in a study of blood T cell repertoires in COVID-19. Clones were sequenced by immunoSEQ multiplex PCR, and TCRdb holds only the in-frame ones, with some missing. Of fewer than 120,000 clones listed, about 85% are singletons. Sample: peripheral blood. These TCRs come from a human donor in a cohort sampled during active COVID-19.

The V and J genes are TRBV10-1 and TRBJ2-2; 11 bases are a match to TRBD1. J was trimmed by 4 bases and V by 3 bases; bases with no gene match: 4. Germline V CDR1 and CDR2: WNHNN, SYGVQD (reference sequence). CDR3 size: 16 residues. CDR3 nucleotide sequence: TGCGCCAGCAGTGACCGGACAGGGGGCGTCACCGGGGAGCTGTTTTTT. Translated, it gives CASSDRTGGVTGELFF.

The genes are TRBV6-1 and TRBJ2-5, with a possible D match to TRBD2 (6 bases). Looked up from germline, CDR1 is MNHNS and CDR2 is SASEGT. The CDR3 is 18 residues long. Trimming took off 2 bases at V and 1 base at J, with 20 bases between the two ends. The CDR3 reads CASSEIWRASGSQETQYF. The CDR3 DNA is TGTGCCAGCAGTGAAATTTGGAGGGCTAGTGGAAGCCAAGAGACCCAGTACTTC.

The genes are TRBV19 and TRBJ2-3; possible D gene TRBD2, 5 bases. This CDR3 has 14 amino acids. V was clipped by 7 bases and J by 3 bases, with 14 bases between them. Germline CDR1 is LNHDA and CDR2 is SQIVND (reference sequence). CDR3 amino acids: CASKQEVGTDTQYF. The CDR3 nucleotides are TGTGCCAGTAAGCAGGAGGTGGGGACAGATACGCAGTATTTT.

The rearrangement joins TRBV25-1 to TRBJ1-2; D unclear. Germline CDR1 and CDR2: MGHDK and SYGVNS. Trimming left V 6 bases short and J 6 bases short, with 14 bases between. This CDR3 contains 13 residues. The CDR3 loop reads CASRVPGGDGYTF. Written as DNA, the CDR3 is TGTGCCAGCAGAGTCCCCGGCGGTGATGGCTACACCTTC.

This clone appeared once. The chain combines TRBV5-1 with TRBJ2-1; no reliable D call. V was pared by 4 bases and J by 1 base, with 9 bases between. Germline V gene lookup returns CDR1 SGHRS and CDR2 YFSETQ. The CDR3 runs to 14 residues. This CDR3 reads CASSPPGSYNEQFF. In nucleotides, the CDR3 is TGCGCCAGCAGCCCCCCCGGTTCCTACAATGAGCAGTTCTTC.

This rearrangement joins TRBV14 to TRBJ2-3; 9 nucleotides agree with TRBD2. The length of the CDR3 is 18 residues. CDR1 is SGHDN and CDR2 is FVKESK in the germline V gene. The V gene end was trimmed by 1 base and the J gene end by 0 bases; junction bases not matched to a gene: 8. In DNA, the CDR3 is TGTGCCAGCAGCCAAGTTCGAGCGGGAGGCCTAAGCACAGATACGCAGTATTTT. The encoded protein is CASSQVRAGGLSTDTQYF.

The chain is built from TRBV6-5 and TRBJ1-5; 9 nucleotides line up with TRBD1. The V segment lost 1 base and the J segment 6 bases; nucleotides outside the gene matches: 7. This CDR3 has 16 amino acids. Germline CDR1 MNHEY, CDR2 SVGAGI. This CDR3 is CASSYWTGEGGQPQHF. DNA of the CDR3: TGTGCCAGCAGTTACTGGACAGGGGAAGGAGGTCAGCCCCAGCATTTT.

This clone has a handful of counts. The chain is built from TRBV6-5 and TRBJ2-1; TRBD2 matches 10 bases. With V trimmed by 6 bases and J by 9 bases, 11 bases remained unmatched. This CDR3 region has 15 residues. The germline V gene encodes CDR1 MNHEY and CDR2 SVGAGI. The CDR3 region has the DNA TGTGCCAGCAGAAAACCAAGCGGGAGGGGTAGTGAGCAGTTCTTC. It specifies CASRKPSGRGSEQFF.

The V and J genes are TRBV6-5 and TRBJ2-1; 9 positions match TRBD1. The germline CDR1 and CDR2 sequences are MNHEY and SVGAGI. V dropped 1 base and J dropped 8; count of bases not matched to a gene: 6. The CDR3 is 15 amino acids. CDR3 nucleotide sequence: TGTGCCAGCAGTTACTTGGGGACAGGGCAACATGAGCAGTTCTTC. It specifies CASSYLGTGQHEQFF.

The chain recombines TRBV9 with TRBJ1-3; 8 positions agree with TRBD1. With V trimmed by 4 bases and J by 3 bases, 6 bases remained unmatched. This CDR3 spans 15 amino acids. Looked up from germline, CDR1 is SGDLS and CDR2 is YYNGEE. The CDR3 is CASSPRTGSGNTIYF. The CDR3 nucleotides are TGTGCCAGCAGCCCGCGGACAGGGAGTGGAAACACCATATATTTT.

The J gene is TRBJ1-2, the V gene TRBV6-5; the D gene is possibly TRBD1 (5 bases). In germline, CDR1 is MNHEY, CDR2 SVGAGI. Trimming removed 6 bases from V and 8 bases from J, with 10 bases in between. This CDR3 has 11 amino acids. Written as DNA, the CDR3 is TGTGCCAGCAGGGCCCAGGGAGGCTACACCTTC. It codes for CASRAQGGYTF.

The chain joins TRBV9 to TRBJ1-6; TRBD1 matches 8 bases. CDR1 is SGDLS and CDR2 is YYNGEE in the germline V gene. The CDR3 has 15 residues. V shed 0 bases and J 7 bases; nucleotides not matched to a gene: 3. CDR3 sequence reads: CASSVEDRANSPLHF. The CDR3 coding sequence is TGTGCCAGCAGCGTAGAGGACAGGGCGAATTCACCCCTCCACTTT.

This clone was picked up one time. Germline and junction disagree at one end, which may indicate a read error. The rearrangement joins TRBV7-7 to TRBJ2-3, with 12 bases identical to TRBD2. Germline assignment: CDR1 SSHAT and CDR2 FNYEAQ (reference sequence). This CDR3 is built from 17 residues. The CDR3 DNA sequence: TGTGCTAGCAGTCCTAGCGGGAGGGCGGGCGGCACAGATACGCAGTATTTT. This codes for CASSPSGRAGGTDTQYF. The variable domain in full, completed from reference TRBV7-7 and TRBJ2-3, reads GAGVSQSPRYKVTKRGQDVTLRCDPISSHATLYWYQQALGQGPEFLTYFNYEAQPDKSGLPSDRFSAERPEGSISTLTIQRTEQRDSAMYRCASSPSGRAGGTDTQYFGPGTRLTVL.

The count of this clone is one. V gene TRBV6-5 combines with J gene TRBJ2-1; 8 bases are a match to TRBD2. Germline V gene lookup returns CDR1 MNHEY and CDR2 SVGAGI. The CDR3 is 13 amino acids. CDR3 nucleotides: TGTGGAGCGCGGGAGGACGCCTACAATGAGCAGTTCTTC. Its translation: CGAREDAYNEQFF.

The chain employs TRBV5-4 and TRBJ1-2; 7 nucleotides align to TRBD1. The V segment lost 0 bases and the J segment 4 bases; nucleotides outside the gene matches: 3. The CDR3 totals 14 residues. The germline gives CDR1 SGHNT, CDR2 YYREEE (reference sequence). The CDR3 DNA follows: TGTGCCAGCAGCTTGGTGGGACAGCCCTATGGCTACACCTTC. Translating gives CASSLVGQPYGYTF.

In this sample, this clone turned up a few times. V and J are TRBV6-6 and TRBJ1-1, with D possibly being TRBD1 (5 bases). Germline CDR1 MNHNY, CDR2 SVGAGI (reference sequence). Trimming took off 6 bases at V and 0 bases at J, with 11 bases between the two ends. The CDR3 spans 14 residues. The CDR3 DNA follows: TGTGCCAGCAGCCGGGGGATCATGAACACTGAAGCTTTCTTT. Encoded protein: CASSRGIMNTEAFF.

The J gene is TRBJ1-6, the V gene TRBV19; D is possibly TRBD1 (6 bases). Trimming pared 6 bases from V and 8 bases from J, leaving 14 bases between. The CDR3 is 14 residues long. Germline CDR1 reads LNHDA; CDR2 reads SQIVND (reference sequence). CDR3 region: CASSPQGNHSPLHF. CDR3 nucleotides: TGTGCCAGTAGCCCCCAGGGGAATCATTCACCCCTCCACTTT.

This clone came up once. V gene TRBV11-2 combines with J gene TRBJ2-5; D may be TRBD2 (5 bases). The CDR3 is 13 residues long. Germline V lookup: CDR1 SGHAT, CDR2 FQNNGV. Trimming stripped 5 bases from V and 10 bases from J, with 17 bases between. CDR3 in amino acids: CASSPEWEWVQYF. CDR3 sequence (DNA): TGTGCCAGCAGCCCCGAGTGGGAGTGGGTCCAGTACTTC. Using reference TRBV11-2 and TRBJ2-5 for the parts outside the CDR3, the full variable domain is EAGVAQSPRYKIIEKRQSVAFWCNPISGHATLYWYQQILGQGPKLLIQFQNNGVVDDSQLPKDRFSAERLKGVDSTLKIQPAKLEDSAVYLCASSPEWEWVQYFGPGTRLLVL.

V usage is TRBV9 and J usage is TRBJ1-6; 8 positions agree with TRBD1. The CDR3 length is 14 residues. CDR1 SGDLS and CDR2 YYNGEE come from the germline V gene. V was clipped by 7 bases and J by 10 bases; unmatched bases: 10. In nucleotides, the CDR3 is TGTGCCAGCGGCAGGCCAGGGGGCAACTCACCCCTCCACTTT. Translation gives CASGRPGGNSPLHF.

This rearrangement joins TRBV29-1 to TRBJ2-5; D is possibly TRBD1 (5 bases). This CDR3 is 13 amino acids long. The ends were cut back, 6 bases at V and 1 base at J, with 12 bases in the middle. Germline values: CDR1 SQVTM, CDR2 ANQGSEA. The DNA for the CDR3 is TGCAGCGTCAGGGAACTGCCCCAAGAGACCCAGTACTTC. This codes for CSVRELPQETQYF.

This clone was seen a handful of times. J is TRBJ1-4 and V is TRBV6-6; a weak D match, TRBD1 (6 bases). Looked up from germline, CDR1 is MNHNY and CDR2 is SVGAGI (reference sequence). This CDR3 comprises 12 residues. Trimming cost V 6 bases and J 4 bases, with 6 bases left between them. In DNA form, the CDR3 reads TGTGCCAGCAGGGGACATAATGAAAAACTGTTTTTT. Translating it yields CASRGHNEKLFF.

The chain has TRBV9 and TRBJ1-1; D is ambiguous. Germline lookup yields CDR1 SGDLS and CDR2 YYNGEE. The CDR3 extends over 16 amino acids. V was clipped by 0 bases and J by 7 bases, with 19 bases between them. The CDR3 DNA sequence: TGTGCCAGCAGCGTAGACCCAAACGGAGGGAGAGGTGAAGCTTTCTTT. Amino acids: CASSVDPNGGRGEAFF.

The V gene is TRBV6-5, the J gene TRBJ2-2; TRBD1 might be the D (6 bases). In germline, CDR1 is MNHEY, CDR2 SVGAGI. V gave up 4 bases and J gave up 8 bases, with 11 bases separating them. This CDR3 region has 13 residues. CDR3 DNA: TGTGCCAGCAGTTCCGGGACATGGGGGGAGCTGTTTTTT. Its protein is CASSSGTWGELFF.

The chain employs TRBV5-1 and TRBJ2-5, with 11 bases identical to TRBD1. From germline, CDR1 is SGHRS and CDR2 YFSETQ. V was pared by 0 bases and J by 1 base, with 2 bases of the junction left unmatched. The CDR3 has 16 amino acids. CDR3 DNA: TGCGCCAGCAGCTTGGGGACAGGGGGCCCCCAAGAGACCCAGTACTTC. Protein: CASSLGTGGPQETQYF.

This chain connects TRBV2 to TRBJ2-7, with D uncertain. Germline V gives CDR1 SNHLY, CDR2 FYNNEI. The CDR3 covers 12 residues. Deletions cut 3 bases from V and 7 bases from J, with 10 bases between. The CDR3 bases are TGTGCCAGCAGTGACAGGCTTCAGGAGCAGTACTTC. It translates to CASSDRLQEQYF.

V gene TRBV29-1 combines with J gene TRBJ2-1; 9 bases agree with TRBD2. The CDR3 length is 18 residues. V shed 3 bases and J 6 bases; nucleotides not matched to a gene: 18. The germline V gene has CDR1 SQVTM and CDR2 ANQGSEA. CDR3 coding DNA: TGCAGCGTTGACGCCACCAGGGCGTCTAGCGGGATAGGCAATGAGCAGTTCTTC. It translates to CSVDATRASSGIGNEQFF.

This clone was detected a few times. Here the CDR3 reads CAWSLKSSGNTIYF. The DNA for the CDR3 is TGTGCCTGGAGCTTAAAGAGCTCTGGAAACACCATATATTTT. This chain joins TRBV30 and TRBJ1-3, with D unresolved. This CDR3 contains 14 residues. Trimming stripped 3 bases from V and 0 bases from J, with 9 bases between. The germline V gene encodes CDR1 GTSNPN and CDR2 SVGIG (reference sequence).

This chain connects TRBV7-9 to TRBJ2-2; 7 bases map to TRBD2. In germline, CDR1 is SEHNR, CDR2 FQNEAQ (reference sequence). V lost 8 bases, J lost 5 bases, and 11 bases stayed unmatched. The CDR3 covers 15 residues. CDR3 amino acids: CASGDKGGRTGELFF. In DNA, the CDR3 is TGTGCCAGCGGGGATAAAGGCGGGAGAACCGGGGAGCTGTTTTTT.

This clone appeared once. The chain links TRBV28 to TRBJ2-3; TRBD2 might be the D (5 bases). V was clipped by 4 bases and J by 0 bases, with 23 bases between them. Per germline, CDR1 MDHEN and CDR2 SYDVKM. CDR3 length: 19 amino acids. CDR3 sequence: CASSSTKFDGSSSTDTQYF. In DNA, the CDR3 is TGTGCCAGCAGTTCCACAAAGTTTGATGGGAGTTCAAGCACAGATACGCAGTATTTT.